The present entry profiles one T cell receptor (beta chain) with its context. The data were taken from a study of blood T cell repertoires in COVID-19. About the study: T cells, B-cell-depleted T cells, or PBMCs supplied cDNA or gDNA.

Authors' analysis steps: It was from reference gene primer amplification that nucleated cell counts were estimated. The protocol was immunoSEQ multiplex PCR, while the TCRdb copy is restricted to in-frame clones and leaves out a portion. V and J calls and clone size are given by that table; D and trimming were obtained from the DNA. Of 350,000 or so clones in the sample, around 86% were seen once. Ages ranged from roughly 18 to 100 years, with residence in 24 US areas. Donors were grouped by their self-reported clinical history. CDR1 and CDR2 (germline): SGHTA, FQGNSA. The V segment lost 2 bases and the J segment 3 bases; nucleotides outside the gene matches: 4. There are 16 residues in the CDR3.

Sample: PBMCs or T cells enriched from blood (not recorded which). This clonotype originated in a middle-aged woman with acute COVID-19. The chain combines TRBV7-2 with TRBJ2-3; 11 bases align to TRBD2. CDR3 DNA sequence: TGTGCCAGCAGCTTACTAGCGGGAGGTAGGACAGATACGCAGTATTTT. Amino acids: CASSLLAGGRTDTQYF.